This is a list of T cell receptor beta chains from one sample in a study of T cell responses to AZD1222 COVID-19 vaccine. Using immunoSEQ multiplex PCR, the repertoire was profiled, and TCRdb retains in-frame clones only, with some absent. The sample shows about 130,000 clones, about nine tenths of them seen only once. The specimen was peripheral blood, collected on day 0 of AZD1222 vaccination. The receptors were sampled from an adult in good health. CDR3s include the opening cysteine and the closing phenylalanine or tryptophan. Fields, in order: clone size, V gene, J gene, D gene, CDR3 DNA, CDR3 protein. The D gene is left open where the match is weak. Expanded clones are given a class, and other clones once, few, many or no size at all.

clone_size: -; v_call: TRBV28; j_call: TRBJ1-2; d_call: TRBD1; cdr3_nt: TGTGCCAGCAGTCCCCGGCAGGGGGGTGCGGGCTACACCTTC; cdr3_aa: CASSPRQGGAGYTF
clone_size: -; v_call: TRBV6-6; j_call: TRBJ1-5; d_call: -; cdr3_nt: TGTGCCAGCAGACCACATGACCGCAATCAGCCCCAGCATTTT; cdr3_aa: CASRPHDRNQPQHF
clone_size: once; v_call: TRBV10-1; j_call: TRBJ2-3; d_call: -; cdr3_nt: TGCGCCAGCAGCCTAGACGCCTTAGATACGCAGTATTTT; cdr3_aa: CASSLDALDTQYF
clone_size: -; v_call: TRBV7-9; j_call: TRBJ1-5; d_call: -; cdr3_nt: TGTGCCAGCAGCTCCCAGACAGAGTTAGTTTCGGCCCAGCATTTT; cdr3_aa: CASSSQTELVSAQHF
clone_size: -; v_call: TRBV12-5; j_call: TRBJ2-7; d_call: -; cdr3_nt: TGTGCTAGTGGTCCGTCCGGCGCACAGGGTCTCTACGAGCAGTACTTC; cdr3_aa: CASGPSGAQGLYEQYF
clone_size: -; v_call: TRBV18; j_call: TRBJ2-2; d_call: -; cdr3_nt: TGTGCCAGCTCACCACAGGGGGACACCGGGGAGCTGTTTTTT; cdr3_aa: CASSPQGDTGELFF
clone_size: -; v_call: TRBV5-1; j_call: TRBJ2-1; d_call: -; cdr3_nt: TGCGCCAGCAGCCTATACAATGAGCAGTTCTTC; cdr3_aa: CASSLYNEQFF
clone_size: -; v_call: TRBV19; j_call: TRBJ1-5; d_call: -; cdr3_nt: TGTGCCAGTAGTATTCGGGGATACAATCAGCCCCAGCATTTT; cdr3_aa: CASSIRGYNQPQHF
clone_size: -; v_call: TRBV7-9; j_call: TRBJ1-1; d_call: -; cdr3_nt: TGTGCCAGCAGCTTCACGATTCGGACTGAAGCTTTCTTT; cdr3_aa: CASSFTIRTEAFF
clone_size: -; v_call: TRBV25-1; j_call: TRBJ1-3; d_call: -; cdr3_nt: TGTGCCAGCAGTGAATCCAGGGTTGCGTACGGAAACACCATATATTTT; cdr3_aa: CASSESRVAYGNTIYF
clone_size: -; v_call: TRBV6-5; j_call: TRBJ1-2; d_call: -; cdr3_nt: TGTGCCAGCAGTTACTCGTACCAGCCCTATGGCTACACCTTC; cdr3_aa: CASSYSYQPYGYTF
clone_size: -; v_call: TRBV10-3; j_call: TRBJ1-1; d_call: -; cdr3_nt: TGTGCCATCAGTTTTGGGGCCACATCAACTGAAGCTTTCTTT; cdr3_aa: CAISFGATSTEAFF
clone_size: -; v_call: TRBV6-4; j_call: TRBJ2-1; d_call: -; cdr3_nt: TGTGCCAGCAGTGACTCCTCAATGCGGCCCTACAATGAGCAGTTCTTC; cdr3_aa: CASSDSSMRPYNEQFF
clone_size: -; v_call: TRBV27; j_call: TRBJ1-6; d_call: -; cdr3_nt: TGTGCCAGCAGTTTATTCTTCTATAATTCACCCCTCCACTTT; cdr3_aa: CASSLFFYNSPLHF
clone_size: -; v_call: TRBV27; j_call: TRBJ1-4; d_call: -; cdr3_nt: TGTGCCAGCAGTTTAGGGGGGTTTGGTGAAAAACTGTTTTTT; cdr3_aa: CASSLGGFGEKLFF
clone_size: -; v_call: TRBV30; j_call: TRBJ1-3; d_call: -; cdr3_nt: TGTGCCTGGAAGTTGTACTCTGGAAACACCATATATTTT; cdr3_aa: CAWKLYSGNTIYF
clone_size: -; v_call: TRBV6-1; j_call: TRBJ2-5; d_call: -; cdr3_nt: TGTGCCAGCAGTGACCTCCTTGGGGGAGACCTCCTTGGGGGGACCCAGTACTTC; cdr3_aa: CASSDLLGGDLLGGTQYF
clone_size: -; v_call: TRBV7-2; j_call: TRBJ1-6; d_call: -; cdr3_nt: TGTGCCAGCAGCTTAGGGGGTTCTAGGGCCTATTCACCCCTCCACTTT; cdr3_aa: CASSLGGSRAYSPLHF
clone_size: -; v_call: TRBV5-4; j_call: TRBJ2-7; d_call: TRBD1; cdr3_nt: TGTGCCAGCAGCTCGCAGGGGGCTGGCGAGCAGTACTTC; cdr3_aa: CASSSQGAGEQYF
clone_size: -; v_call: TRBV7-2; j_call: TRBJ2-1; d_call: -; cdr3_nt: TGTGCCAGCAGCTTAGTATTTAATGAGCAGTTCTTC; cdr3_aa: CASSLVFNEQFF
clone_size: few; v_call: TRBV29-1; j_call: TRBJ1-1; d_call: -; cdr3_nt: TGCAGCACTAAGGACGGGAACACTGAAGCTTTCTTT; cdr3_aa: CSTKDGNTEAFF
clone_size: -; v_call: TRBV9; j_call: TRBJ2-1; d_call: TRBD1; cdr3_nt: TGTGCCAGCAGCGTTATTGACAGGGGGGATGAGCAGTTCTTC; cdr3_aa: CASSVIDRGDEQFF
clone_size: -; v_call: TRBV30; j_call: TRBJ2-4; d_call: TRBD2; cdr3_nt: TGTGCCTGCGACGGGGGGAGGAACATTCAGTACTTC; cdr3_aa: CACDGGRNIQYF
clone_size: -; v_call: TRBV20-1; j_call: TRBJ1-2; d_call: -; cdr3_nt: TGCAGTGCGTCCCCAGGGTCTGGCTACACCTTC; cdr3_aa: CSASPGSGYTF
clone_size: -; v_call: TRBV4-2; j_call: TRBJ2-7; d_call: TRBD2; cdr3_nt: TGTGCCAGCAGCCAAAGGAATCTAGCGGGGGGTGGTGACGAGCAGTACTTC; cdr3_aa: CASSQRNLAGGGDEQYF
clone_size: -; v_call: TRBV19; j_call: TRBJ1-2; d_call: -; cdr3_nt: TGTGCCAGTACAGTTTCGGGCAAGCTATCATATGGCTACACCTTC; cdr3_aa: CASTVSGKLSYGYTF
clone_size: -; v_call: TRBV7-9; j_call: TRBJ1-5; d_call: TRBD1; cdr3_nt: TGTGCCAGCAGCAACGACAGGGCTGGGGCCCAGCATTTT; cdr3_aa: CASSNDRAGAQHF
clone_size: -; v_call: TRBV19; j_call: TRBJ2-3; d_call: TRBD2; cdr3_nt: TGTGCCAGTGGGGGACTAGCGGGGGGCACAGATACGCAGTATTTT; cdr3_aa: CASGGLAGGTDTQYF
clone_size: -; v_call: TRBV5-1; j_call: TRBJ2-4; d_call: TRBD2; cdr3_nt: TGCGCCAGCAGCCCTATAACTAGCGGGGAACTAGCCAAAAACATTCAGTACTTC; cdr3_aa: CASSPITSGELAKNIQYF
clone_size: -; v_call: TRBV30; j_call: TRBJ1-1; d_call: -; cdr3_nt: TGTGCCTGGAGTGGGCGGACTGAAGCTTTCTTT; cdr3_aa: CAWSGRTEAFF
clone_size: few; v_call: TRBV3-1/TRBV3-2; j_call: TRBJ2-7; d_call: -; cdr3_nt: TGTGCCAGCAGCCGCCAGAGCTCCTACGAGCAGTACTTC; cdr3_aa: CASSRQSSYEQYF
clone_size: -; v_call: TRBV7-2; j_call: TRBJ2-7; d_call: -; cdr3_nt: TGTGCCAGCAGCTTAACGGCCTACGAGCAGTACTTC; cdr3_aa: CASSLTAYEQYF
clone_size: -; v_call: TRBV13; j_call: TRBJ1-3; d_call: -; cdr3_nt: TGTGCCAGCAGCCCTCAGCGACACACCATATATTTT; cdr3_aa: CASSPQRHTIYF
clone_size: -; v_call: TRBV27; j_call: TRBJ2-3; d_call: -; cdr3_nt: TGTGCCAGCAGTGCGCGCAGCACAGATACGCAGTATTTT; cdr3_aa: CASSARSTDTQYF
clone_size: -; v_call: TRBV28; j_call: TRBJ1-2; d_call: -; cdr3_nt: TGTGCCAGCAGAAAACAGGCAAACTATGGCTACACCTTC; cdr3_aa: CASRKQANYGYTF
clone_size: -; v_call: TRBV9; j_call: TRBJ1-5; d_call: -; cdr3_nt: TGTGCCAGCAGCGTAGGACCAACGGATGAATCAGGGCCCCAGCATTTT; cdr3_aa: CASSVGPTDESGPQHF
clone_size: -; v_call: TRBV4-2; j_call: TRBJ1-2; d_call: -; cdr3_nt: TGTGCCAGCAGCCAACCCGCCGGGGGGCAAGGAGGCTACACCTTC; cdr3_aa: CASSQPAGGQGGYTF
clone_size: -; v_call: TRBV7-9; j_call: TRBJ2-3; d_call: -; cdr3_nt: TGTGCCAGCAGCTTATCAGAGCTCTACACAGATACGCAGTATTTT; cdr3_aa: CASSLSELYTDTQYF
clone_size: -; v_call: TRBV6-5; j_call: TRBJ2-7; d_call: -; cdr3_nt: TGTGCCAGCAGCTCCACTCTTCGCGGACCCTACGAGCAGTACTTC; cdr3_aa: CASSSTLRGPYEQYF
clone_size: -; v_call: TRBV4-1; j_call: TRBJ1-4; d_call: -; cdr3_nt: TGCGCCAGCAGCCAAGAGCCGGGCCGAACTAATGAAAAACTGTTTTTT; cdr3_aa: CASSQEPGRTNEKLFF
clone_size: once; v_call: TRBV7-2; j_call: TRBJ2-1; d_call: -; cdr3_nt: TGTGCCAGCAGCCCCGGTCTTGGGGGGTCCTACAATGAGCAGTTCTTC; cdr3_aa: CASSPGLGGSYNEQFF
clone_size: -; v_call: TRBV7-2; j_call: TRBJ1-2; d_call: -; cdr3_nt: TGTGCCAGCAGCCCCCGGTCGTCCTACTACACCTTC; cdr3_aa: CASSPRSSYYTF
clone_size: -; v_call: TRBV18; j_call: TRBJ1-2; d_call: -; cdr3_nt: TGTGCCAGCTCACCCGGAATCTCTGGCTACACCTTC; cdr3_aa: CASSPGISGYTF
clone_size: -; v_call: TRBV7-2; j_call: TRBJ1-5; d_call: -; cdr3_nt: TGTGCCAGCAGCTTACGTAGCAATCAGCCCCAGCATTTT; cdr3_aa: CASSLRSNQPQHF
clone_size: -; v_call: TRBV29-1; j_call: TRBJ1-5; d_call: -; cdr3_nt: TGCAGCGTTGACCCCCCCGGGGTTCAGCCCCAGCATTTT; cdr3_aa: CSVDPPGVQPQHF
clone_size: -; v_call: TRBV7-9; j_call: TRBJ2-5; d_call: TRBD2; cdr3_nt: TGTGCCAGCAGCTGGACTAGCGGCCAAGAGACCCAGTACTTC; cdr3_aa: CASSWTSGQETQYF
clone_size: -; v_call: TRBV19; j_call: TRBJ1-2; d_call: -; cdr3_nt: TGTGCCAGTAGTTTAGGGGTGAACGCCCAGCGGGGCTACACCTTC; cdr3_aa: CASSLGVNAQRGYTF
clone_size: -; v_call: TRBV5-6; j_call: TRBJ2-7; d_call: -; cdr3_nt: TGTGCCAGCAGCTCCCAGGGCGGGCGCCCTTACGAGCAGTACTTC; cdr3_aa: CASSSQGGRPYEQYF
clone_size: -; v_call: TRBV5-5; j_call: TRBJ1-2; d_call: -; cdr3_nt: TGTGCCAGCAGCTTAGGTGGTGCCGCTGGCTATGGCTACACCTTC; cdr3_aa: CASSLGGAAGYGYTF
clone_size: -; v_call: TRBV19; j_call: TRBJ1-2; d_call: -; cdr3_nt: TGTGCCAGTAGTCGGACCGCTACTAACTATGGCTACACCTTC; cdr3_aa: CASSRTATNYGYTF